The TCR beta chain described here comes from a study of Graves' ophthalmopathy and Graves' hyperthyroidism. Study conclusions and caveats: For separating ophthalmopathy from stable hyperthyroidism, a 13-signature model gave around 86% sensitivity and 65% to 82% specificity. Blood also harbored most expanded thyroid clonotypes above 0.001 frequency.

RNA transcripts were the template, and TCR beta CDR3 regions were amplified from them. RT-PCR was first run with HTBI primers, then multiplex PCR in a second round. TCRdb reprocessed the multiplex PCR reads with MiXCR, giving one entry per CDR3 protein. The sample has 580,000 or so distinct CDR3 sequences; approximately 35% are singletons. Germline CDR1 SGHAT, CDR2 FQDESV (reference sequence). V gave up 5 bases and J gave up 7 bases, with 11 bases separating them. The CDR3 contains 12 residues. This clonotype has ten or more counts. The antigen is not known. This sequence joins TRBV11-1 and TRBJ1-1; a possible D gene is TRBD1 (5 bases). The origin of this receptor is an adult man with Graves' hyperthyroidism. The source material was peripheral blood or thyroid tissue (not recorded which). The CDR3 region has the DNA TGTGCCAGCAGCCGTACAGGTAATGAAGCTTTCTTT. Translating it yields CASSRTGNEAFF.